This is a list of T cell receptor beta chains from one sample in a study of shared clonotypes between healthy human individuals. The repertoire was sequenced with immunoSEQ multiplex PCR; TCRdb's copy has only in-frame clones and lacks some. The repertoire holds a few million clones, with 93% as singletons. Source material: naive CD4+ T cells from PBMCs. The receptors come from a man aged 18 to 29 in good health. Some clones in this sample may be carry-over from other donors' samples. CDR3s leave out the opening cysteine and the closing phenylalanine or tryptophan. The listing skips clone size in some rows; elsewhere it reads once, few, many or a size class.

V gene: TRBV2
clone size: .
CDR3 protein: ASRPGTVSNQPQH

V gene: TRBV19
clone size: few
CDR3 protein: ATARDYNEQF

V gene: TRBV29-1
clone size: .
CDR3 protein: SVGAGVLYEQY

V gene: TRBV2
clone size: .
CDR3 protein: ASYPDHRVENTEAF

V gene: TRBV5-1
clone size: few
CDR3 protein: ASSLGLGDQPQH

V gene: TRBV28
clone size: .
CDR3 protein: ASSLTSTQY

V gene: TRBV7-3
clone size: .
CDR3 protein: ASSLNGRGITDTQY

V gene: TRBV10-1
clone size: .
CDR3 protein: ASSGTTRGTDTQY

V gene: TRBV5-1
clone size: .
CDR3 protein: ASSSSGRVTDTQY

V gene: TRBV18
clone size: .
CDR3 protein: ASSPQGQTFATNEKLF

V gene: TRBV28
clone size: .
CDR3 protein: ASSFLGGRPYNEQF

V gene: TRBV6-9
clone size: .
CDR3 protein: ASSFSSTEGTGELF

V gene: TRBV7-2
clone size: .
CDR3 protein: ASSRSGHSTDTQY

V gene: TRBV7-8
clone size: .
CDR3 protein: ASSRTRGSTEAF

V gene: TRBV28
clone size: .
CDR3 protein: ASSSRQGPNTGELF

V gene: TRBV11-1
clone size: .
CDR3 protein: ASSSRGGGRLEEQF

V gene: TRBV15
clone size: .
CDR3 protein: ATSRGLGGSYNEQF

V gene: TRBV7-6
clone size: .
CDR3 protein: ASSGGTPWDTQY

V gene: TRBV30
clone size: .
CDR3 protein: AWSDRGGEQF

V gene: TRBV19
clone size: .
CDR3 protein: ASRPDRASYNEQF

V gene: TRBV5-4
clone size: .
CDR3 protein: ASSLRTSGTDEQF

V gene: TRBV11-3
clone size: .
CDR3 protein: ASSLGPSNEQF

V gene: TRBV7-9
clone size: .
CDR3 protein: ASSPPGLAENIQY

V gene: TRBV28
clone size: .
CDR3 protein: ASSPQPGDPQH

V gene: TRBV19
clone size: .
CDR3 protein: ASSKQGVPEAF

V gene: TRBV7-3
clone size: .
CDR3 protein: ASSKGLAPTYEQY

V gene: TRBV5-4
clone size: .
CDR3 protein: ASSLPGPGTEAF

V gene: TRBV2
clone size: .
CDR3 protein: ASRGTGSGNTIY

V gene: TRBV5-1
clone size: once
CDR3 protein: ASSLSGAQETQY

V gene: TRBV5-4
clone size: .
CDR3 protein: ASSLDRKGYGYT

V gene: TRBV30
clone size: .
CDR3 protein: AWSVPGQWYGYT

V gene: TRBV15
clone size: .
CDR3 protein: ATSRASGAPNLNEQF

V gene: TRBV6-5
clone size: .
CDR3 protein: ASSYRGVTDTQY

V gene: TRBV25-1
clone size: .
CDR3 protein: ASSRQGTGYT

V gene: TRBV6-5
clone size: .
CDR3 protein: ASSFYGEQF

V gene: TRBV7-2
clone size: .
CDR3 protein: ASSTTGIGNTIY

V gene: TRBV18
clone size: .
CDR3 protein: ASSMTAQIYEQY

V gene: TRBV20-1
clone size: .
CDR3 protein: SAGGDEKLF

V gene: TRBV2
clone size: .
CDR3 protein: ASSVSRRKDEQY

V gene: TRBV5-1
clone size: .
CDR3 protein: ASSLEGADTQY

V gene: TRBV19
clone size: .
CDR3 protein: ASSLWDEDNQPQH

V gene: TRBV6-4
clone size: .
CDR3 protein: ASKRLAGGTSTDTQY

V gene: TRBV5-1
clone size: .
CDR3 protein: ASSNLAGVRGETQY

V gene: TRBV28
clone size: .
CDR3 protein: ASRWDNQETQY

V gene: TRBV27
clone size: .
CDR3 protein: ASSWARNTEAF

V gene: TRBV27
clone size: .
CDR3 protein: ASSLRSGVGNEQY

V gene: TRBV7-2
clone size: .
CDR3 protein: ASSWQGLVGLPGELF

V gene: TRBV6-5
clone size: .
CDR3 protein: AVRASDYEQY

V gene: TRBV27
clone size: .
CDR3 protein: ASSLDGPYEQY

V gene: TRBV5-1
clone size: once
CDR3 protein: ASSLEGPATNEKLF

V gene: TRBV19
clone size: .
CDR3 protein: ASSIVQGRAYT

V gene: TRBV27
clone size: .
CDR3 protein: ASRDGLSTDTQY

V gene: TRBV5-6
clone size: .
CDR3 protein: ASSFAGLYQETQY

V gene: TRBV6-5
clone size: .
CDR3 protein: ASSQRGAGLDEQY

V gene: TRBV11-3
clone size: .
CDR3 protein: ASSSGQGNTGELF

V gene: TRBV30
clone size: once
CDR3 protein: AWSRGTGFLRSNQPQH

V gene: TRBV27
clone size: .
CDR3 protein: ASSTPPGLASYEQY